This passage covers 17 T cell receptor beta chains from one sample sequenced in a study of blood T cell repertoires in COVID-19 (dated by TCRdb to 2019 to 2021). Library prep was done by the immunoSEQ multiplex PCR assay. This immuneACCESS table, as held by TCRdb, lists in-frame sequences with V and J called but not all clones. Of the missing ones, under half trace to an unresolved V gene in checked studies; the others have no known cause. The sample yields 310,000 or so clones; roughly 89% were counted once. The ten largest clones capture roughly 9.9% of the sample. Sequenced: peripheral blood. These receptors came from a man aged 25 to 40 with COVID-19, enrolled during active disease.

This chain uses TRBV5-1 with TRBJ2-3, with 8 nucleotides matching TRBD2. Germline CDR1 SGHRS, CDR2 YFSETQ. This CDR3 comprises 17 residues. With 3 bases clipped from V and 4 bases from J, the junction kept 13 bases outside the gene matches. CDR3 sequence (DNA): TGCGCCAGCAGCTCGTGGTGGAGGACGGGAGGGTCAGATACGCAGTATTTT. Encoded protein: CASSSWWRTGGSDTQYF.

The CDR3 spells CASSVGGGYTF. The CDR3 DNA reads TGTGCCAGCAGCGTCGGCGGTGGCTACACCTTC. The rearrangement uses TRBV3-1 (or the pseudogene TRBV3-2) and TRBJ1-2; D unresolved. Germline CDR1 and CDR2: LGHDT and YNNKEL (reference sequence). The V and J ends lost 5 bases and 7 bases respectively, with 8 bases between them. This CDR3 spans 11 amino acids.

This clone was counted once. The V gene is TRBV30, the J gene TRBJ1-1; D gene unclear. The CDR3 loop spans 13 amino acids. Germline CDR1 is GTSNPN and CDR2 is SVGIG (reference sequence). Trimming pared 3 bases from V and 3 bases from J, leaving 11 bases between. CDR3 sequence: CAWRLMEDTEAFF. The CDR3 DNA reads TGTGCCTGGAGATTGATGGAGGACACTGAAGCTTTCTTT.

V gene TRBV5-6 combines with J gene TRBJ2-7; TRBD1 agrees at 8 bases. Germline loops: CDR1 SGHDT, CDR2 YYEEEE. The CDR3 extends over 16 amino acids. J gave up 7 bases and V 4 bases, and 16 bases lay outside the gene matches. The CDR3 nucleotides are TGTGCCAGCAGCGTAGGGACAGTTTCGGACAGGGCAGAGCAGTACTTC. This codes for CASSVGTVSDRAEQYF.

On this clone: The sample contains more than one DNA sequence encoding this CDR3. This chain uses TRBV27 with TRBJ1-5; D is perhaps TRBD1 (6 bases). The CDR3 runs 13 residues. Trimming left V 6 bases short and J 6 bases short, with 12 bases between. CDR1 is MNHEY, CDR2 SMNVEV, per germline (reference sequence). The CDR3 spells CASSLGQSQPQHF. CDR3 nucleotides: TGTGCCAGCAGCCTTGGACAGAGTCAGCCCCAGCATTTT.

The gene calls are TRBV5-6 and TRBJ2-5; 9 positions match TRBD2. Trimming cost V 0 bases and J 5 bases; bases outside gene matches: 8. The CDR3 runs 16 residues. CDR1 is SGHDT, CDR2 YYEEEE, per germline. The CDR3 loop is CASSLDPSGGPETQYF. CDR3 DNA: TGTGCCAGCAGCTTGGATCCCAGCGGGGGGCCTGAGACCCAGTACTTC.

A single count supports this clone. The genes are TRBV18 and TRBJ1-1; weak D call: TRBD1 (6 bases). In germline, CDR1 is KGHSH, CDR2 LQKENI. The CDR3 consists of 15 residues. Trimming pared 3 bases from V and 5 bases from J, leaving 16 bases between. CDR3 amino acids: CASSPQGFGGTEAFF. CDR3 sequence (DNA): TGTGCCAGCTCACCCCAGGGGTTTGGAGGAACTGAAGCTTTCTTT.

The chain is built from TRBV6-2 or TRBV6-3 and TRBJ2-1, with 7 bases that match TRBD2. Germline V lookup: CDR1 MNHEY, CDR2 SVGEGT. CDR3 length equals 15 residues. J lost 8 bases, V lost 3 bases, and 10 bases had no gene match. The CDR3 is CASSYFGGSGDEQFF. CDR3 bases: TGTGCCAGCAGTTATTTCGGCGGGAGTGGCGATGAGCAGTTCTTC.

The gene calls are TRBV28 and TRBJ2-7; D unclear. V shed 3 bases and J shed 0 bases, with 6 bases lying between them. Germline V gene lookup returns CDR1 MDHEN and CDR2 SYDVKM. CDR3 length: 13 residues. This CDR3 reads CASSFRFSYEQYF. The CDR3 DNA reads TGTGCCAGCAGTTTCCGGTTCTCCTACGAGCAGTACTTC.

This clone was observed at least ten times. The V and J genes are TRBV9 and TRBJ1-2; the match to TRBD1 covers 9 bases. V lost 4 bases to trimming and J lost 8 bases; unmatched junction nucleotides: 9. Germline V gives CDR1 SGDLS, CDR2 YYNGEE. The CDR3 has 14 residues. The CDR3 region has the DNA TGTGCCAGCAGCCCACCCCGGACAGGGGACGGCTACACCTTC. Translated, it gives CASSPPRTGDGYTF.

A single count supports this clone. This chain connects TRBV25-1 to TRBJ1-2, with 7 bases aligning to TRBD1. The CDR3 has 17 residues. The germline V gene encodes CDR1 MGHDK and CDR2 SYGVNS. V lost 2 bases and J lost 1; bases outside the gene matches: 10. The CDR3 region has the DNA TGTGCCAGCAGTGAAGGGGTCGGGGCAGGGGGTAACTATGGCTACACCTTC. It specifies CASSEGVGAGGNYGYTF.

The V and J genes are TRBV6-5 and TRBJ2-1; D is perhaps TRBD1 (5 bases). The CDR3 has 13 residues. The germline V gene encodes CDR1 MNHEY and CDR2 SVGAGI. V was trimmed by 7 bases and J by 5 bases, leaving 12 bases between them. The CDR3 nucleotides are TGTGCCAGCACCGCCGGACACGACAATGAGCAGTTCTTC. The encoded protein is CASTAGHDNEQFF.

This chain joins TRBV7-3 and TRBJ2-5; D may be TRBD1 (6 bases). Trimming pared 2 bases from V and 5 bases from J, leaving 9 bases between. CDR1 is SGHTA, CDR2 FQGTGA, per germline. The CDR3 has 13 residues. Here the CDR3 reads CASSLQGSETQYF. The DNA for the CDR3 is TGTGCCAGCAGCTTACAGGGGAGCGAGACCCAGTACTTC.

The chain links TRBV9 to TRBJ1-2, with 8 positions matching TRBD1. V shed 4 bases, J shed 2 bases, and the junction held 10 bases outside the gene matches. CDR1 and CDR2 (germline): SGDLS, YYNGEE. CDR3 length: 16 amino acids. CDR3 sequence reads: CASSRTGNELNYGYTF. The CDR3 DNA sequence: TGTGCCAGCAGCCGGACAGGGAATGAGCTAAACTATGGCTACACCTTC. The full variable domain, in which reference TRBV9 and TRBJ1-2 provide the parts outside the CDR3, is DSGVTQTPKHLITATGQRVTLRCSPRSGDLSVYWYQQSLDQGLQFLIQYYNGEERAKGNILERFSAQQFPDLHSELNLSSLELGDSALYFCASSRTGNELNYGYTFGSGTRLTVV.

The rearrangement uses TRBV4-2 and TRBJ2-7, with 8 bases lining up with TRBD2. CDR3 length: 15 amino acids. In germline, CDR1 is LGHNA, CDR2 YNFKEQ. Unmatched junction bases numbered 11, after V lost 3 bases and J lost 7 bases. The CDR3 DNA reads as TGTGCCAGCAGCCACAGACTAGCGCCCGAGGGGGAGCAGTACTTC. Protein sequence: CASSHRLAPEGEQYF.

The chain links TRBV6-5 to TRBJ2-7; D might be TRBD2 (5 bases). The ends were cut back, 2 bases at V and 0 bases at J, with 8 bases in the middle. From germline, CDR1 is MNHEY and CDR2 SVGAGI. There are 14 residues in the CDR3. The CDR3 DNA follows: TGTGCCAGCAGTTACCGGGATCACTCCTACGAGCAGTACTTC. Its translation: CASSYRDHSYEQYF.

V and J are TRBV24-1 and TRBJ2-1; the match to TRBD2 covers 7 bases. This CDR3 is 17 amino acids long. Per the germline V gene, CDR1 is KGHDR and CDR2 is SFDVKD. V was clipped by 0 bases and J by 1 base; unmatched bases: 5. The CDR3 DNA follows: TGTGCCACCAGTGATTTGATCCCGGGAGGATCCTACAATGAGCAGTTCTTC. It specifies CATSDLIPGGSYNEQFF.